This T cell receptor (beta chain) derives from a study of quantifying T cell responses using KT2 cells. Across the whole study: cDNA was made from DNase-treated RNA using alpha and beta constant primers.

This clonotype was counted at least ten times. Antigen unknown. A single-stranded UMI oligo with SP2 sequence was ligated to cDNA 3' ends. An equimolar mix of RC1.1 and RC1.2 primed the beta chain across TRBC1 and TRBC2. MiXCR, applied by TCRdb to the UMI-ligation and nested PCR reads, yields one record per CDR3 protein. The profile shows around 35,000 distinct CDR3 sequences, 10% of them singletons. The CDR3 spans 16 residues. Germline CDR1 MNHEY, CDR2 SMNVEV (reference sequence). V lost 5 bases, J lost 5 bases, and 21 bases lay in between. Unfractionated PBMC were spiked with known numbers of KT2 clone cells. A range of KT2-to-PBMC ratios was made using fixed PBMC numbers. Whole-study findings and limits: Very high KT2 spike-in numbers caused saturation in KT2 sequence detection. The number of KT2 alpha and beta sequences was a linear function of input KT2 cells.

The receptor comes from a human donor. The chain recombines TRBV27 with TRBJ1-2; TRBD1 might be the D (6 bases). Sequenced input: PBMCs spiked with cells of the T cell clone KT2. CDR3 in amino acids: CASSLSPDGGGYGYTF. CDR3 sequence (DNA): TGTGCCAGCAGTCTCTCTCCCGACGGAGGGGGGTATGGCTACACCTTC.